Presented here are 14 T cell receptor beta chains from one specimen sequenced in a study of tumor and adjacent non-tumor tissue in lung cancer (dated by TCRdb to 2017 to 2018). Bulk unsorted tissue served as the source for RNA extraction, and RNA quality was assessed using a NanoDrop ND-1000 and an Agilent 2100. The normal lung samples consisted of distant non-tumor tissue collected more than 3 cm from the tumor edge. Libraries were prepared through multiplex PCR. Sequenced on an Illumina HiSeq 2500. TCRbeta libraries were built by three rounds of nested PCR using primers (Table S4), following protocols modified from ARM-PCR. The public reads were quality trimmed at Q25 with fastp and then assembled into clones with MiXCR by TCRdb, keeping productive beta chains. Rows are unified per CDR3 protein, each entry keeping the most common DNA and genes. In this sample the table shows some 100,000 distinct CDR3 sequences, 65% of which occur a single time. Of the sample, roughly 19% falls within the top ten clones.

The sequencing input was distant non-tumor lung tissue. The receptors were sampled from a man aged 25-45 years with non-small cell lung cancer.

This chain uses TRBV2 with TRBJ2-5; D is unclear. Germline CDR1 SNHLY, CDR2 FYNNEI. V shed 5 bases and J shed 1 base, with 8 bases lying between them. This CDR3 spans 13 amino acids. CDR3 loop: CASSKTRQETQYF. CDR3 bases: TGTGCCAGCAGTAAAACCCGCCAAGAGACCCAGTACTTC.

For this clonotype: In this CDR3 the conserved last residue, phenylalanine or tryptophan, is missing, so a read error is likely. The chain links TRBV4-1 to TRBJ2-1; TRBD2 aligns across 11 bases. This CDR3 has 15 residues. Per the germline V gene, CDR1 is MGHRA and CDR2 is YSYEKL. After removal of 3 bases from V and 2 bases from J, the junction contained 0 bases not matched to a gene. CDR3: CASSQTSGTYNEQFL. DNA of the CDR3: TGCGCCAGCAGCCAGACTAGCGGGACCTACAATGAGCAGTTCCTC.

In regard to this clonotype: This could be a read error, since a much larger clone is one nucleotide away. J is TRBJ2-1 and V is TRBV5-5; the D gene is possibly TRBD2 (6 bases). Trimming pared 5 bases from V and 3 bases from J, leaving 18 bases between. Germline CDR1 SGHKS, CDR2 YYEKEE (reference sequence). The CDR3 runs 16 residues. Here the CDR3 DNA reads TGTGCCAGCAGAGGCCTGGGACTCCCCCTCTACAATGAGCAGTTCTTC. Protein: CASRGLGLPLYNEQFF.

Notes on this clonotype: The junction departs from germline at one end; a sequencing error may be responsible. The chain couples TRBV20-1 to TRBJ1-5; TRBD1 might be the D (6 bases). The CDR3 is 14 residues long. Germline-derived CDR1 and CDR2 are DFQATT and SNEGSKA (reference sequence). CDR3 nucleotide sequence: TGCAGTGCTATAACCGGGACAATTAATCAGCCTCAGCATTTT. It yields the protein CSAITGTINQPQHF.

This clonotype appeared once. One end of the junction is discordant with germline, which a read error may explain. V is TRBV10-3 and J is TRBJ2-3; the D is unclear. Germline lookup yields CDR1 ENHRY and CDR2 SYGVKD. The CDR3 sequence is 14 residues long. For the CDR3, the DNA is TGTGCCATCAGCGGAAGCACGGTAACAGATACGCGGTATTTT. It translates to CAISGSTVTDTRYF.

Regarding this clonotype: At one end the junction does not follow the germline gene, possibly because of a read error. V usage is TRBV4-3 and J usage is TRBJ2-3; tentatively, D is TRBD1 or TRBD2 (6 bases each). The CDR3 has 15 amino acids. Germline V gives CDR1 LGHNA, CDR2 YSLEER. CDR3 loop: CASSPIGGRTDTQYF. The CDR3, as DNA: TGCGCCAGCAGCCCAATCGGGGGCCGCACAGATACGCAATATTTT.

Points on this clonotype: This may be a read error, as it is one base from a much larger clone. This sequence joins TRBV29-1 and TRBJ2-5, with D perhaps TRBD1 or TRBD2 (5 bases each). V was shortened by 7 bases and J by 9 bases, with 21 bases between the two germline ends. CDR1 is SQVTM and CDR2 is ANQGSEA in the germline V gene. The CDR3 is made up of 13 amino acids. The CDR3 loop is CSATGRVLESQYF. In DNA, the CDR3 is TGCAGCGCCACGGGACGGGTGTTGGAGTCCCAGTACTTC.

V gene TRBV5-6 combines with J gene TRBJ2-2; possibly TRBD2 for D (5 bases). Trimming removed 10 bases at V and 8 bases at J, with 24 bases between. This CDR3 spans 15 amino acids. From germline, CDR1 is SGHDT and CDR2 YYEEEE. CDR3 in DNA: TGTGCCGGCGGCTTGCTCACACGGGAACCTGGGGAGCTGTTTTTT. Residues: CAGGLLTREPGELFF.

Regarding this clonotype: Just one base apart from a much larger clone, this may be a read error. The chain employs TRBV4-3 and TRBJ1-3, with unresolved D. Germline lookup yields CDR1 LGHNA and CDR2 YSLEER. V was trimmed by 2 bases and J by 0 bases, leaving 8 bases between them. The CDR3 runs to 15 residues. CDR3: CASSQQAFSGNTIYF. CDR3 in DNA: TGCGCCAGCAGCCAACAGGCGTTCTCTGGAAACACCATATATTTT.

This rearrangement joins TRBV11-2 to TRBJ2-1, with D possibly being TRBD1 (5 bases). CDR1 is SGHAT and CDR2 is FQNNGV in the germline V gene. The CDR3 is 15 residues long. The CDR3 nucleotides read TGTGGTAGCAGGGCTTTTCGGAGATCCTACAATGAGCAGTTCTTC. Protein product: CGSRAFRRSYNEQFF.

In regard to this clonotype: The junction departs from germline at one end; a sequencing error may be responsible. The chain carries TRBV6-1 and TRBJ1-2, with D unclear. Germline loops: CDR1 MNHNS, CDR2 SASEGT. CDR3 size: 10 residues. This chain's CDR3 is CASREDGCTF. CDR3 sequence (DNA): TGTGCCAGCAGGGAGGACGGCTGCACCTTC.

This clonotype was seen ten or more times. CDR3 DNA sequence: TGCAGCGTTTACGGGGGGGGTGAGCAGTTCTTC. As protein: CSVYGGGEQFF. The chain couples TRBV29-1 to TRBJ2-1; the match to TRBD2 covers 8 bases. CDR3 length equals 11 residues. The V gene's germline CDR1 is SQVTM and CDR2 ANQGSEA. J lost 9 bases, V lost 5 bases, and 3 bases had no gene match.

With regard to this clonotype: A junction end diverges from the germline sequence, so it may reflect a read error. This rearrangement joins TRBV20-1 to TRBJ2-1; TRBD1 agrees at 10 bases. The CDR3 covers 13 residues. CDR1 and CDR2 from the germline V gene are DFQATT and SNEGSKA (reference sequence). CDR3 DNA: TGCAGCGCTAGACAGGGGGCCTACAATGAGCAGATCTTC. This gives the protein CSARQGAYNEQIF.

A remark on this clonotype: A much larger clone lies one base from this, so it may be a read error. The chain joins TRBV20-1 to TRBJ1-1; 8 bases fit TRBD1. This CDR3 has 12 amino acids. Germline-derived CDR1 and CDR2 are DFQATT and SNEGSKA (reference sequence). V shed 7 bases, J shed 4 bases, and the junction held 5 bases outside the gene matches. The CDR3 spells CSVPGQGTEAFF. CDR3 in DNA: TGCAGTGTTCCAGGACAGGGCACTGAAGCTTTCTTT.